The T cell receptor (beta chain) described here comes from a study of blood T cell repertoires in COVID-19. Trimming took 3 bases from V and 6 from J; bases not matched to a gene: 6. CDR1 SGDLS and CDR2 YYNGEE come from the germline V gene. CDR3 length: 15 amino acids. Here immunoSEQ multiplex PCR was the method, and the copy in TCRdb shows in-frame clones only, minus some. The data show around 330,000 clones, with 89% seen just once and 5.2% held by the top ten. This receptor was taken from a man in his sixties who had recovered from COVID-19. This rearrangement joins TRBV9 to TRBJ2-1; TRBD2 matches at 10 bases. Sequenced material: PBMCs or T cells enriched from blood (not recorded which). The CDR3 DNA sequence: TGTGCCAGCAGCGCGGGGACTAGCGCCGCCAATGAGCAGTTCTTC. Translation: CASSAGTSAANEQFF.